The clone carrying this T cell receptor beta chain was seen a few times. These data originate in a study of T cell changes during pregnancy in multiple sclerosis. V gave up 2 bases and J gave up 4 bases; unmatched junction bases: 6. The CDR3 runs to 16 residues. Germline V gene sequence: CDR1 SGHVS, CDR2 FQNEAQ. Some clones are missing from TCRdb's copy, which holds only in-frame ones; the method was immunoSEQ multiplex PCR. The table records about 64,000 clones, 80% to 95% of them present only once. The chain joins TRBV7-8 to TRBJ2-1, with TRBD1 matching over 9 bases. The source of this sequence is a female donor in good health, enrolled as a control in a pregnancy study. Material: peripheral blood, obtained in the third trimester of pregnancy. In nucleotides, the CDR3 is TGTGCCAGCAGCTTAATGACGGGACAGGGTTACAATGAGCAGTTCTTC. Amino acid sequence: CASSLMTGQGYNEQFF.